This T cell receptor (beta chain) was retrieved from a study of shared clonotypes between healthy human individuals. Background on the study: There were three CD4 naive, three CD4 memory, two CD8 naive and one CD8 memory plates per donor. Points from the study as a whole: Donor clonotype sharing was expected to depend on sequencing depth.

This table comes from immunoSEQ multiplex PCR, and its TCRdb copy is limited to in-frame clones, with some not included. The profile shows roughly 2 million clones, approximately 94% of them singletons. Of note for this clone: The antigen is unknown.

Only Caucasian adults living in Nashville, Tennessee served as donors. A CD45RA-negative memory subset and a CD45RA+ naive subset were separated from the CD4+ cells. Trimming shortened V by 5 bases and J by 10 bases, and 12 bases separated the two germline ends. Germline CDR1 and CDR2: SEHNR and FQNEAQ (reference sequence). This CDR3 contains 12 residues. The genes are TRBV7-9 and TRBJ2-1, with D possibly matching TRBD1 (5 bases). This clonotype originated in a man between 18 and 29 years old in good health. The sequenced sample was naive CD4+ T cells sorted from blood. The subset is: CD45RA+ positively selected. In DNA form, the CDR3 reads TGTGCCAGCAGCCCCAGGGCAGAAGAGCAGTTCTTC. It encodes CASSPRAEEQFF.